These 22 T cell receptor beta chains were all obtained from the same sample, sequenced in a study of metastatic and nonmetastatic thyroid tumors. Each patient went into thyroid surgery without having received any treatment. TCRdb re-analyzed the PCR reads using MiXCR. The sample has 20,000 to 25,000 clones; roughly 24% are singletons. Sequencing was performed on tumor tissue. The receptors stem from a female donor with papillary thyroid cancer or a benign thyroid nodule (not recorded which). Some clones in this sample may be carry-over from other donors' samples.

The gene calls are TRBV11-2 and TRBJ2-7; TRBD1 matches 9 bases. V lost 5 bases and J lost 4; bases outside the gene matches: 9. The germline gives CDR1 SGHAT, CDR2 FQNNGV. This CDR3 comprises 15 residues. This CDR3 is CASSPGTGKGYEQYF. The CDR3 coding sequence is TGTGCCAGCAGCCCAGGGACAGGGAAGGGGTACGAGCAGTACTTC.

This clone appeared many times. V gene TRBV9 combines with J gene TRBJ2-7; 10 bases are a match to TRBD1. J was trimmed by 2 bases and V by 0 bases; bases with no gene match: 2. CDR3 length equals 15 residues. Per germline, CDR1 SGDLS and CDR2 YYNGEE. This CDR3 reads CASSVAGTGAYEQYF. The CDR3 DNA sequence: TGTGCCAGCAGCGTAGCCGGGACAGGGGCCTACGAGCAGTACTTC.

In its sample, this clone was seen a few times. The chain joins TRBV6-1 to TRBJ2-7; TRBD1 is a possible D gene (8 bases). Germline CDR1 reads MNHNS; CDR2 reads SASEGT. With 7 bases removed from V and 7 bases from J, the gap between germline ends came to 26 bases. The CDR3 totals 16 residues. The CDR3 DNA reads TGTGCCAGCACCAGCATGCGGGGGACAGGCGAGGGGGAGCAGTACTTC. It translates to CASTSMRGTGEGEQYF.

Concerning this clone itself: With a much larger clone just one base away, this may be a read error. CDR3 region: CASSQAGAAHYEQYF. The CDR3 DNA reads as TGTGCCAGCAGCCAAGCCGGGGCAGCTCACTACGAGCAGTACTTC. The chain combines TRBV3-1 with TRBJ2-7; D is tentatively TRBD1 or TRBD2 (5 bases each). This CDR3 contains 15 residues. V was pared by 1 base and J by 3 bases, with 13 bases between. Germline V gives CDR1 LGHDT, CDR2 YNNKEL (reference sequence).

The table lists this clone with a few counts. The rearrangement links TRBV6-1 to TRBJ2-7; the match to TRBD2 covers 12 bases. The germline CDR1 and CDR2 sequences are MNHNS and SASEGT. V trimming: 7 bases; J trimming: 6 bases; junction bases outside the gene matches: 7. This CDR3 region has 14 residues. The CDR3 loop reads CASNGLAGIVEQYF. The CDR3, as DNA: TGTGCCAGCAACGGACTAGCGGGAATCGTCGAGCAGTACTTC.

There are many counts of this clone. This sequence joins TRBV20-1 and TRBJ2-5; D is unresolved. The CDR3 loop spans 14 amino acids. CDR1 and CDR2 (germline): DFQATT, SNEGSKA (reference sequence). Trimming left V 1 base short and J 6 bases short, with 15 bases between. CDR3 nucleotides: TGCAGTGCTAGAGTTTTCAGTGCCCCCAAGACCCAGTACTTC. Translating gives CSARVFSAPKTQYF.

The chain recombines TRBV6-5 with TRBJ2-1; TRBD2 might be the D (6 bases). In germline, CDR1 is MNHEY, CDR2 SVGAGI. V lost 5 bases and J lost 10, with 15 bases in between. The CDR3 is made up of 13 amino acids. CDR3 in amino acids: CASSTSIRWEQFF. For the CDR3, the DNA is TGTGCCAGCAGTACTAGCATCAGGTGGGAGCAGTTCTTC.

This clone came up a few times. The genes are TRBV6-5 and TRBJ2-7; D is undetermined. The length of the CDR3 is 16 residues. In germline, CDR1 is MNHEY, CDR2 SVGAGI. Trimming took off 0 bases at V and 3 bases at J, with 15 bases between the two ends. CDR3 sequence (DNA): TGTGCCAGCAGTTACTCGAGTGGGGTGGGCTTCTACGAGCAGTACTTC. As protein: CASSYSSGVGFYEQYF.

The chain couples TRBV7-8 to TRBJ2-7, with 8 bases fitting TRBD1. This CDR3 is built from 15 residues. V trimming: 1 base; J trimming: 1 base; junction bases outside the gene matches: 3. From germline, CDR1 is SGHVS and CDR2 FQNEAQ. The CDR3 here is CASSLGGQESYEQYF. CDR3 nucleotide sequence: TGTGCCAGCAGCTTAGGGGGACAGGAATCCTACGAGCAGTACTTC.

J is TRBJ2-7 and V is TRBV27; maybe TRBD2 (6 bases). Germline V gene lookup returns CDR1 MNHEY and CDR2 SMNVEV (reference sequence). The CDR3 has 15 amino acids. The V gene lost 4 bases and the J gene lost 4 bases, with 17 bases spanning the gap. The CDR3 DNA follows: TGTGCCAGCAGTTCCCCAGGGACTGGGGGGTACGAGCAGTACTTC. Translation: CASSSPGTGGYEQYF.

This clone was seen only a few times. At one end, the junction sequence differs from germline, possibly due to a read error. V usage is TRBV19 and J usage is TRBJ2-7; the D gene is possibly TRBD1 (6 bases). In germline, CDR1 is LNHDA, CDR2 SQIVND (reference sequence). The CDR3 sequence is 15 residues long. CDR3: CASSIGLAGTYEQHF. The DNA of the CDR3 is TGTGCCAGTAGTATTGGCCTAGCAGGGACATACGAGCAGCACTTC. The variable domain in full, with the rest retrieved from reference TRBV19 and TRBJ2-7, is DGGITQSPKYLFRKEGQNVTLSCEQNLNHDAMYWYRQDPGQGLRLIYYSQIVNDFQKGDIAEGYSVSREKKESFPLTVTSAQKNPTAFYLCASSIGLAGTYEQHFGPGTRLTVT.

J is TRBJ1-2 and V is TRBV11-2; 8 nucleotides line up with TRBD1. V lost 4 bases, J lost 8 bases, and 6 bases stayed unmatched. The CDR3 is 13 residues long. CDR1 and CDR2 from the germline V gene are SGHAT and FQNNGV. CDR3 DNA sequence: TGTGCCAGCAGCTCCCAGGGGGCCTGGGGCTACACCTTC. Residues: CASSSQGAWGYTF.

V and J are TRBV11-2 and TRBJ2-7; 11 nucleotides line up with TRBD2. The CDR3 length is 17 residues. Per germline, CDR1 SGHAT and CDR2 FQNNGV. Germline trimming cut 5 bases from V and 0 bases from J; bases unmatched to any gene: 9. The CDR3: CASSINIGTSGSYEQYF. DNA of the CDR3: TGTGCCAGCAGCATTAACATCGGGACTAGCGGCTCCTACGAGCAGTACTTC.

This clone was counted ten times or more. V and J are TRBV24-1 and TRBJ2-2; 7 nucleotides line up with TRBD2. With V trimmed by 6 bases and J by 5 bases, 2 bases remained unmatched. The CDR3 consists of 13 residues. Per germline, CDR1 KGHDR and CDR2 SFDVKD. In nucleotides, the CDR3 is TGTGCCACCAGTCGCGGGAGTACCGGGGAGCTGTTTTTT. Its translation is CATSRGSTGELFF.

CDR3 bases: TGTGCCAGCAGTGACCCATTTTCACCCCTCCACTTT. This encodes CASSDPFSPLHF. This chain uses TRBV6-1 with TRBJ1-6; D unresolved. Germline V gene lookup returns CDR1 MNHNS and CDR2 SASEGT. The length of the CDR3 is 12 residues. Deletions cut 3 bases from V and 9 bases from J, with 6 bases between.

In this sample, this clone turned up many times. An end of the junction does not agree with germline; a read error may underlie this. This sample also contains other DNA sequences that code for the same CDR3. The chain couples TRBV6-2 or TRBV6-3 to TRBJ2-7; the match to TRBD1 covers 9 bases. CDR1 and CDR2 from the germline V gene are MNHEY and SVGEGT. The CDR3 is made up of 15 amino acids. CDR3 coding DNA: TGCGCCAGCAGTTACTCCGGGACAGGGTCCTACGAGCAGTACTTC. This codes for CASSYSGTGSYEQYF.

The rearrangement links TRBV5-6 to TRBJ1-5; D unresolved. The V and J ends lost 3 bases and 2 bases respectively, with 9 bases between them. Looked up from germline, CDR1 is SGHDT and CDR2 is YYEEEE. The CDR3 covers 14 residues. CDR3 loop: CASSWGQCNQPQHF. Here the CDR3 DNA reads TGTGCCAGCAGCTGGGGTCAGTGCAATCAGCCCCAGCATTTT.

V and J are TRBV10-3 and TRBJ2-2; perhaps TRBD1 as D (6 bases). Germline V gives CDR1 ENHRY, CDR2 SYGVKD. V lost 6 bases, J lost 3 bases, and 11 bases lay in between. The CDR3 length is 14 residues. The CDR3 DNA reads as TGTGCCATCAGACCGGGACATGACACCGGGGAGCTGTTTTTT. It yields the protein CAIRPGHDTGELFF.

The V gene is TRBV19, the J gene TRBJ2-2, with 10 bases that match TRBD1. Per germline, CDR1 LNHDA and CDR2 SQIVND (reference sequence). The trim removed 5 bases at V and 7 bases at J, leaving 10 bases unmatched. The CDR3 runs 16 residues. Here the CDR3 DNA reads TGTGCCAGTAGTCCTTACCGGGACAGGGGTGACGGGGAGCTGTTTTTT. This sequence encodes CASSPYRDRGDGELFF.

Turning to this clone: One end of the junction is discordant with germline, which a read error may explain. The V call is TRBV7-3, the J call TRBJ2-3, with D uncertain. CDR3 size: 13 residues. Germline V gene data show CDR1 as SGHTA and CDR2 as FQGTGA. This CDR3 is CASTFISTDTQYF. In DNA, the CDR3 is TGTGCCAGCACCTTCATTAGCACAGATACTCAGTATTTT.

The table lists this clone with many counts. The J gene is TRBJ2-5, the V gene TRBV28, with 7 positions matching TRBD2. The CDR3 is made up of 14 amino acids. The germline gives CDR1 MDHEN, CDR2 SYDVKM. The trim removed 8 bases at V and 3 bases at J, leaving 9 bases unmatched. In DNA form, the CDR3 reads TGTGCCAGCTTCCTGGCGGGAGCAAAAGAGACCCAGTACTTC. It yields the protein CASFLAGAKETQYF.

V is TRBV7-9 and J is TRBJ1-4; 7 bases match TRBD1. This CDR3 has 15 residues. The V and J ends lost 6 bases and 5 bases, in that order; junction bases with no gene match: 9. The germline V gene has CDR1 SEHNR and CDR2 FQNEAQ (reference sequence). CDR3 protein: CASSPKGGGNEKLFF. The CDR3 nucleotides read TGTGCCAGCAGTCCGAAAGGGGGCGGAAATGAAAAACTGTTTTTT.